The 22 T cell receptor beta chains below were found in one sample sequenced in a study of T cells after yellow fever vaccination. TCRdb reprocessed the 5' RACE reads with MiXCR, giving one entry per CDR3 protein. The repertoire holds a few hundred thousand distinct CDR3 sequences, about 17% seen once, with about 18% in the top ten. The sequences come from PBMCs, collected before the yellow fever booster vaccination. All receptors derive from a man younger than 35 who received the YFV17D yellow fever vaccine.

This clonotype has just a few counts. The chain combines TRBV4-1 with TRBJ2-1; D is unresolved. Between the trimmed V and J ends, which lost 4 bases and 2 bases, there was a span of 15 bases. Looked up from germline, CDR1 is MGHRA and CDR2 is YSYEKL. CDR3 size: 16 residues. The CDR3 loop is CASSRSASTAYNEQFF. CDR3 bases: TGCGCCAGCAGCCGCTCCGCCTCGACCGCCTACAATGAGCAGTTCTTC.

The chain is built from TRBV9 and TRBJ2-7, with TRBD1 identical over 7 bases. The CDR3 length is 14 residues. Germline assignment: CDR1 SGDLS and CDR2 YYNGEE. V shed 0 bases and J 3 bases; nucleotides not matched to a gene: 3. The CDR3 protein is CASSVGGTDYEQYF. The CDR3 DNA sequence: TGTGCCAGCAGCGTAGGAGGGACAGACTACGAGCAGTACTTC. Variable domain in full (rest from reference TRBV9 and TRBJ2-7): DSGVTQTPKHLITATGQRVTLRCSPRSGDLSVYWYQQSLDQGLQFLIQYYNGEERAKGNILERFSAQQFPDLHSELNLSSLELGDSALYFCASSVGGTDYEQYFGPGTRLTVT.

This clonotype was seen more than once but under ten times. The J gene is TRBJ1-5, the V gene TRBV2; TRBD1 agrees at 10 bases. The CDR3 spans 16 residues. CDR1 SNHLY and CDR2 FYNNEI come from the germline V gene. The V segment lost 5 bases and the J segment 1 base; nucleotides outside the gene matches: 5. CDR3 in amino acids: CASSSPGQGSNQPQHF. CDR3 nucleotides: TGTGCCAGCAGTTCGCCGGGACAGGGGAGCAATCAGCCCCAGCATTTT.

This clonotype was detected a few times. The chain combines TRBV4-1 with TRBJ1-3; no clear D. The V gene lost 4 bases and the J gene lost 9 bases, with 16 bases spanning the gap. The CDR3 has 14 residues. In germline, CDR1 is MGHRA, CDR2 YSYEKL. CDR3: CASSPRVGSGTIYF. The CDR3 DNA follows: TGCGCCAGCAGCCCTCGCGTGGGATCAGGCACCATATATTTT.

This clonotype was detected once. V usage is TRBV7-2 and J usage is TRBJ1-1, with D uncertain. The CDR3 length is 12 residues. Germline CDR1 and CDR2: SGHTA and FQGNSA. The V end was cut by 7 bases, the J end by 2 bases, with 8 bases between. CDR3 coding DNA: TGTGCCAGCACCCCATCTAACACTGAAGCTTTCTTT. Translating it yields CASTPSNTEAFF.

This clonotype has just a few counts. The chain is built from TRBV7-2 and TRBJ2-1; 8 bases match TRBD2. The V gene's germline CDR1 is SGHTA and CDR2 FQGNSA. Trimming removed 7 bases from V and 9 bases from J; junction bases left unmatched: 11. CDR3 length equals 14 residues. The CDR3 nucleotides are TGTGCCAGCACCGTACAGGGACTAGATGTTGAGCAGTTCTTC. Translation gives CASTVQGLDVEQFF.

V is TRBV11-2 and J is TRBJ1-2; 8 bases agree with TRBD1. The trim removed 4 bases at V and 4 bases at J, leaving 8 bases unmatched. Germline CDR1 and CDR2: SGHAT and FQNNGV. The CDR3 is 15 residues long. CDR3 in amino acids: CASSSLGRGPYGYTF. The CDR3 bases are TGTGCCAGCAGCTCCCTGGGCAGGGGGCCCTATGGCTACACCTTC.

The rearrangement uses TRBV10-3 and TRBJ2-7; 11 nucleotides line up with TRBD2. The V segment lost 6 bases and the J segment 3 bases; nucleotides outside the gene matches: 4. This CDR3 region has 14 residues. Per germline, CDR1 ENHRY and CDR2 SYGVKD. CDR3 sequence: CAIRPSGGIYEQYV. The DNA for the CDR3 is TGTGCCATCAGGCCTAGCGGGGGGATCTACGAGCAGTACGTC.

The rearrangement joins TRBV7-8 to TRBJ2-1, with 7 positions matching TRBD2. The J segment lost 1 base and the V segment lost 6 bases, leaving 9 bases of the junction unmatched. The CDR3 is 16 amino acids. Germline V lookup: CDR1 SGHVS, CDR2 FQNEAQ. CDR3 protein: CASSQVWGGSYNEQFF. CDR3 bases: TGTGCCAGCAGTCAAGTATGGGGGGGTTCCTACAATGAGCAGTTCTTC.

This clonotype was recorded a few times. The genes are TRBV4-1 and TRBJ1-1, with TRBD1 as a possible D gene (5 bases). Trimming took 2 bases from V and 2 from J, leaving 9 bases between them. Germline V gives CDR1 MGHRA, CDR2 YSYEKL. The CDR3 is 14 residues long. DNA of the CDR3: TGCGCCAGCAGCCAACCGACAGTTAACACTGAAGCTTTCTTT. Protein product: CASSQPTVNTEAFF.

This clonotype was picked up a small number of times. J is TRBJ1-2 and V is TRBV12-3 or TRBV12-4; no clear D. This CDR3 is built from 13 residues. Trimming stripped 4 bases from V and 3 bases from J, with 9 bases between. In DNA, the CDR3 is TGTGCCAGCAGTTCGCGGACGGACTATGGCTACACCTTC. Encoded protein: CASSSRTDYGYTF.

The table lists this clonotype with a few counts. The gene calls are TRBV10-3 and TRBJ1-6, with D possibly matching TRBD1 (5 bases). Germline V CDR1 and CDR2: ENHRY, SYGVKD. The CDR3 consists of 14 residues. The V end lost 2 bases, the J end lost 11 bases, and 13 bases lay between the germline ends. CDR3 residues: CAISETAARAPLHF. The CDR3 DNA reads TGTGCCATCAGTGAGACTGCGGCCAGGGCACCCCTCCACTTT.

The gene calls are TRBV4-1 and TRBJ2-7; D is undetermined. Germline assignment: CDR1 MGHRA and CDR2 YSYEKL. This CDR3 has 16 amino acids. V was cut by 1 base and J by 1 base, with 14 bases left in between. The CDR3 coding sequence is TGCGCCAGCAGCCAAGGTGATAGACAACTTTCCTACGAGCAGTACTTC. This encodes CASSQGDRQLSYEQYF.

CDR3 sequence: CASSLGTGMNEQYF. As DNA, the CDR3 is TGCGCCAGCAGCTTAGGGACAGGGATGAACGAGCAGTACTTC. The chain carries TRBV5-1 and TRBJ2-7, with 9 bases that match TRBD1. The V segment lost 2 bases and the J segment 5 bases; nucleotides outside the gene matches: 5. This CDR3 region has 14 residues. The germline V gene has CDR1 SGHRS and CDR2 YFSETQ.

The chain's CDR3 is CASRSPGQGVQTQYF. The CDR3, as DNA: TGTGCCAGCAGATCCCCGGGACAGGGGGTGCAGACCCAGTACTTC. The chain couples TRBV5-5 to TRBJ2-5; 11 nucleotides agree with TRBD1. V lost 5 bases and J lost 6; bases outside the gene matches: 9. This CDR3 is 15 amino acids long. The germline CDR1 and CDR2 sequences are SGHKS and YYEKEE (reference sequence).

The CDR3 spells CASSFAAAQAFF. In nucleotides, the CDR3 is TGTGCCAGCAGTTTCGCGGCAGCCCAAGCTTTCTTT. V and J are TRBV12-3 or TRBV12-4 and TRBJ1-1; D call uncertain. Trimming removed 3 bases from V and 9 bases from J, with 11 bases in between. This CDR3 is built from 12 residues.

The V gene is TRBV11-3, the J gene TRBJ2-2; TRBD1 matches at 8 bases. Germline assignment: CDR1 SGHNT and CDR2 YENEEA. The CDR3 loop spans 18 amino acids. With V trimmed by 0 bases and J by 1 base, 7 bases remained unmatched. CDR3 protein: CASSLDQAGTGNTGELFF. CDR3 bases: TGTGCCAGCAGCTTAGATCAGGCCGGGACAGGGAACACCGGGGAGCTGTTTTTT.

The chain is built from TRBV5-1 and TRBJ2-1; no reliable D call. Between the trimmed V and J ends, which lost 0 bases and 11 bases, there was a span of 9 bases. The germline gives CDR1 SGHRS, CDR2 YFSETQ. There are 12 residues in the CDR3. The CDR3 DNA reads TGCGCCAGCAGCTTGGAGGGCCTCCAGCAGTTCTTC. Its translation: CASSLEGLQQFF.

The chain employs TRBV18 and TRBJ2-7, with 8 bases fitting TRBD1. Germline V gives CDR1 KGHSH, CDR2 LQKENI. The CDR3 loop spans 15 amino acids. V lost 3 bases to trimming and J lost 5 bases; unmatched junction nucleotides: 9. The CDR3 bases are TGTGCCAGCTCACCTCCAAGAGACAGGGGCAACGAGCAGTACTTC. Its translation: CASSPPRDRGNEQYF.

This clonotype was observed a handful of times. The chain uses TRBV27 and TRBJ1-1; a possible D gene is TRBD1 (5 bases). The CDR3 totals 13 residues. V was clipped by 7 bases and J by 3 bases, with 12 bases between them. CDR1 MNHEY and CDR2 SMNVEV come from the germline V gene (reference sequence). The CDR3 region is CASKLGTYTEAFF. CDR3 in DNA: TGTGCCAGCAAACTCGGGACTTACACTGAAGCTTTCTTT.

The sample holds a few counts of this clonotype. This sequence joins TRBV20-1 and TRBJ2-2; no clear D gene. Germline V gene data show CDR1 as DFQATT and CDR2 as SNEGSKA (reference sequence). The CDR3 has 13 amino acids. Trimming shortened V by 5 bases and J by 7 bases, and 14 bases separated the two germline ends. CDR3 in DNA: TGCAGTGCTCGACCTAGGTCGGGCGGGGAGCTGTTTTTT. Amino acid sequence: CSARPRSGGELFF.

The CDR3 DNA reads as TGTGCCAGCAGCGGTCGGGACAGGGGACCCTACGAGCAGTACTTC. As protein: CASSGRDRGPYEQYF. This chain joins TRBV7-9 and TRBJ2-7; 10 bases align to TRBD1. This CDR3 is 15 amino acids long. The trim removed 5 bases at V and 2 bases at J, leaving 6 bases unmatched. The V gene's germline CDR1 is SEHNR and CDR2 FQNEAQ (reference sequence).